Listed below are T cell receptor beta chains from one sample, sequenced in a study of blood T cell repertoires in COVID-19. Assay used: immunoSEQ multiplex PCR; TCRdb lists only in-frame clones, some missing. This table holds around 330,000 clones, roughly nine tenths found once. The specimen was PBMCs or T cells enriched from blood (not recorded which). The receptors derive from a man aged 55 to 70 who had recovered from COVID-19. Each CDR3 is given with its conserved first and last residue. A D gene is named only where the DNA matches it firmly. The listing skips clone size in some rows; elsewhere it reads once, few, many or a size class.

V	D	size	J	CDR3	DNA
TRBV15	-	-	TRBJ1-1	CATSRDLGGLANEAFF	TGTGCCACCAGCAGAGATCTGGGCGGACTGGCCAATGAAGCTTTCTTT
TRBV4-1	-	-	TRBJ1-1	CASSQVGYGVGTEAFF	TGCGCCAGCAGCCAAGTAGGGTACGGGGTTGGGACTGAAGCTTTCTTT
TRBV2	TRBD1	-	TRBJ1-2	CASSEYRGKINYGYTF	TGTGCCAGCAGCGAATACAGGGGGAAAATTAACTATGGCTACACCTTC
TRBV3-1/TRBV3-2	-	-	TRBJ1-3	CASSQRYTIYF	TGTGCCAGCAGCCAGCGGTACACCATATATTTT
TRBV14	-	-	TRBJ2-7	CASSQDPELISYEQYF	TGTGCCAGCAGCCAAGATCCCGAGCTCATCTCCTACGAGCAGTACTTC
TRBV7-6	TRBD2	-	TRBJ2-7	CASSLTSRGGEQYF	TGTGCCAGCAGCTTAACTAGCCGGGGAGGGGAGCAGTACTTC
TRBV18	-	-	TRBJ2-7	CASSPTDYEQYF	TGTGCCAGCTCACCTACAGATTACGAGCAGTACTTC
TRBV2	TRBD1	-	TRBJ2-2	CASSPGGYTGELFF	TGTGCCAGCAGCCCAGGGGGTTACACCGGGGAGCTGTTTTTT
TRBV3-1/TRBV3-2	-	-	TRBJ2-7	CASSQSSTIGQYF	TGTGCCAGCAGCCAATCCTCTACTATCGGGCAGTACTTC
TRBV25-1	-	-	TRBJ1-4	CASSEGSRGEKLFF	TGTGCCAGCAGTGAAGGGAGCCGGGGGGAAAAACTGTTTTTT
TRBV19	TRBD2	once	TRBJ2-7	CASSTIAGGHYEQYF	TGTGCCAGTAGTACTATAGCGGGAGGCCACTACGAGCAGTACTTC